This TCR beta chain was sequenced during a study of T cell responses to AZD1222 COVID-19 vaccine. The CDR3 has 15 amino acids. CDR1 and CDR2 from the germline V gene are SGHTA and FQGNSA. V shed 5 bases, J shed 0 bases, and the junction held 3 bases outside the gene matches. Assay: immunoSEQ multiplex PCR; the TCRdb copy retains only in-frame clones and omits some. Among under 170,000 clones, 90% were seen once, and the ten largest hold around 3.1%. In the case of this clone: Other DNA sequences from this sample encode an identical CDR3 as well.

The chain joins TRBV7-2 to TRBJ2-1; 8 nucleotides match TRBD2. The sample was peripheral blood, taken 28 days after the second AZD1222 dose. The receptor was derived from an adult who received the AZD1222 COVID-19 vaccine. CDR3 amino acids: CASSPSGSSYNEQFF. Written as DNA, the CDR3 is TGTGCCAGCAGCCCTAGCGGGTCCTCCTACAATGAGCAGTTCTTC. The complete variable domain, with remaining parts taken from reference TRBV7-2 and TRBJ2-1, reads GAGVSQSPSNKVTEKGKDVELRCDPISGHTALYWYRQSLGQGLEFLIYFQGNSAPDKSGLPSDRFSAERTGGSVSTLTIQRTQQEDSAVYLCASSPSGSSYNEQFFGPGTRLTVL.